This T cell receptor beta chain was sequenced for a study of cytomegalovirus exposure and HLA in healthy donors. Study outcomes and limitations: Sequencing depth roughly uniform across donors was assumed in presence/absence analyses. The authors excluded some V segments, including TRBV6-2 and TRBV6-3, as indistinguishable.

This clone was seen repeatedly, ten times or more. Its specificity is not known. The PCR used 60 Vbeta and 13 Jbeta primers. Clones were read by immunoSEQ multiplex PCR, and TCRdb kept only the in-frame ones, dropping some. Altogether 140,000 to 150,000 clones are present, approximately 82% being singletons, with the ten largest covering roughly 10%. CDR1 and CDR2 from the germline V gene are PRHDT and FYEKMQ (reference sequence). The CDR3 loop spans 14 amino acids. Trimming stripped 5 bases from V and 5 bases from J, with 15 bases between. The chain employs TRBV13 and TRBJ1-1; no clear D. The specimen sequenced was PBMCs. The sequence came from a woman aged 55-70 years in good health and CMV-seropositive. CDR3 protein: CASSRRELRTEAFF. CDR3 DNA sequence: TGTGCCAGCAGCCGGAGGGAATTGAGAACTGAAGCTTTCTTT.